Described below is a single T cell receptor (beta chain) sequence and its context. The source of the sample is a study of blood T cell repertoires in COVID-19. Overall study: Samples representing acute and convalescent COVID-19 were sourced from the United States, Italy and Spain.

Trimming cost V 5 bases and J 0 bases, with 13 bases left between them. The CDR3 totals 15 residues. The V gene's germline CDR1 is SGHTA and CDR2 FQGTGA. Per the authors' pipeline: Scientists estimated how many nucleated cells there were by amplifying reference gene primers. Using immunoSEQ multiplex PCR, the repertoire was profiled, and TCRdb retains in-frame clones only, with some absent. Clone size and the V and J calls come from that table; the DNA yielded D and trimming. The repertoire holds a few hundred thousand clones, with approximately 88% as singletons. Participants had their cohort set by participant-reported clinical history.

Sequenced: PBMCs or T cells enriched from blood (not recorded which). The clonotype comes from a woman aged 40 to 50 with acute COVID-19. This chain connects TRBV7-3 to TRBJ1-1, with D perhaps TRBD1 (5 bases). CDR3 sequence (DNA): TGTGCCAGCAGCCTAGGACAAGTCTTGAACACTGAAGCTTTCTTT. Amino acids: CASSLGQVLNTEAFF.